This TCR beta chain came from a study of T cells after yellow fever vaccination. General study results and limits: A large majority of primary-vaccination clones showed up again after the booster (around 96% CD4, around 90% CD8). CD4 and CD8 compartments shared a small share of clonotypes, likely from convergent recombination. Weaker overall, the secondary response nonetheless peaked faster (day 5 versus 15).

This CDR3 spans 14 amino acids. V shed 1 base and J shed 5 bases, with 10 bases lying between them. Making TCR cDNA involved 5'RACE template switching, which added UMIs and a universal primer site. TCRdb fed the 5' RACE reads into MiXCR, producing one record per CDR3 protein. In the table there are hundreds of thousands of distinct CDR3 sequences, less than 20% of which are singletons. This clonotype was seen only once. The antigen remains unidentified. Sample: PBMCs, taken 15 days after the yellow fever booster vaccination. The sequence was obtained from a man aged 25-45 years who received the YFV17D yellow fever vaccine. The chain combines TRBV12-3 or TRBV12-4 with TRBJ2-3, with TRBD2 as a possible D gene (5 bases). The DNA for the CDR3 is TGTGCCAGCAGTTTAGATCTAGCCGGAGATACGCAGTATTTT. Amino acids: CASSLDLAGDTQYF.